Each of the 8 T cell receptor beta chains below was sequenced from the same sample in a study of T cell responses to AZD1222 COVID-19 vaccine. Repertoires were generated with immunoSEQ multiplex PCR, while TCRdb's copy carries only in-frame clones and drops some. Of 150,000 to 180,000 clones listed, roughly nine tenths are singletons. Sample: peripheral blood, taken on day 0 of MenACWY control vaccination. These receptors all come from an adult in good health.

This clone was counted between two and nine times. The genes are TRBV11-3 and TRBJ2-5; possible D gene TRBD2, 6 bases. V lost 5 bases and J 3 bases, leaving 13 bases between the germline ends. Germline lookup yields CDR1 SGHNT and CDR2 YENEEA. CDR3 length equals 14 residues. DNA of the CDR3: TGTGCCAGCAGCCCTCTCGGGGGTGAAGAGACCCAGTACTTC. Residues: CASSPLGGEETQYF.

CDR3 sequence (DNA): TGTGCCAGCAGCCCAGGACAGGGGAGGGAAAAACTGTTTTTT. The encoded protein is CASSPGQGREKLFF. This chain uses TRBV7-9 with TRBJ1-4, with TRBD1 matching over 9 bases. This CDR3 is built from 14 residues. Germline V CDR1 and CDR2: SEHNR, FQNEAQ (reference sequence). After removal of 5 bases from V and 8 bases from J, the junction contained 6 bases not matched to a gene.

V is TRBV6-5 and J is TRBJ1-4, with D perhaps TRBD1 (5 bases). Germline CDR1 reads MNHEY; CDR2 reads SVGAGI. Trimming removed 0 bases from V and 8 bases from J, with 13 bases in between. This CDR3 is 15 amino acids long. Here the CDR3 reads CASSYSGRVDEKLFF. Written as DNA, the CDR3 is TGTGCCAGCAGTTACTCAGGCAGGGTCGACGAAAAACTGTTTTTT.

The J gene is TRBJ2-1, the V gene TRBV5-1; a weak D match, TRBD2 (6 bases). Trimming stripped 7 bases from V and 3 bases from J, with 20 bases between. The CDR3 length is 16 residues. In germline, CDR1 is SGHRS, CDR2 YFSETQ. The CDR3 region has the DNA TGCGCCAGCCGCCCCGTTGGGCGGGATCGCTACAATGAGCAGTTCTTC. Translating it yields CASRPVGRDRYNEQFF.

This chain connects TRBV27 to TRBJ1-2; D gene ambiguous. The V end lost 5 bases, the J end lost 8 bases, and 12 bases lay between the germline ends. CDR3 size: 12 residues. Germline CDR1 is MNHEY and CDR2 is SMNVEV (reference sequence). This CDR3 is CASSGVGEGYTF. The CDR3 nucleotides are TGTGCCAGCAGTGGAGTTGGGGAGGGCTACACCTTC.

Notes on this clone: The identical CDR3 is also encoded by other nucleotide sequences in the sample. V and J are TRBV28 and TRBJ1-2; D possibly corresponds to TRBD1 (6 bases). V lost 4 bases and J lost 4, with 7 bases in between. Germline assignment: CDR1 MDHEN and CDR2 SYDVKM. The CDR3 is 12 amino acids. Written as DNA, the CDR3 is TGTGCCAGCAGTTCAGGGGCCTATGGCTACACCTTC. Its translation is CASSSGAYGYTF.

The J gene is TRBJ2-7, the V gene TRBV10-3; D perhaps matches TRBD2 (5 bases). Germline CDR1 is ENHRY and CDR2 is SYGVKD. The CDR3 consists of 15 residues. V lost 10 bases to trimming and J lost 0 bases, with 19 bases between them. Written as DNA, the CDR3 is TGTGCCACGAGGGTAAATTACGGGGACTCCTACGAGCAGTACTTC. Protein sequence: CATRVNYGDSYEQYF.

This clone has more than one count but fewer than ten. The chain joins TRBV19 to TRBJ1-2, with TRBD1 as a possible D gene (6 bases). CDR3 length: 16 amino acids. The germline V gene encodes CDR1 LNHDA and CDR2 SQIVND (reference sequence). The V gene lost 6 bases and the J gene lost 7 bases, with 24 bases spanning the gap. CDR3 sequence reads: CASRLRYRERLGGYTF. The CDR3, as DNA: TGTGCCAGTAGGCTCCGATACAGGGAAAGGTTAGGTGGCTACACCTTC.